This passage covers 21 T cell receptor beta chains from one sample sequenced in a study of cytomegalovirus exposure and HLA in healthy donors. TCRdb keeps only in-frame clones here, not all; method: immunoSEQ multiplex PCR. The table includes approximately 100,000 clones, 88% detected once. Sample: PBMCs. The source is a woman between 18 and 29 years old in good health and CMV-seropositive.

This sequence joins TRBV4-1 and TRBJ2-5; TRBD1 aligns across 10 bases. Germline loops: CDR1 MGHRA, CDR2 YSYEKL. V was clipped by 1 base and J by 4 bases; unmatched bases: 3. The CDR3 loop spans 15 amino acids. CDR3 sequence (DNA): TGCGCCAGCAGCCAAGGAGGACAGGGGGGAGAGACCCAGTACTTC. Protein sequence: CASSQGGQGGETQYF.

V and J are TRBV29-1 and TRBJ2-7; D may be TRBD1 (5 bases). Germline V gene sequence: CDR1 SQVTM, CDR2 ANQGSEA. The CDR3 spans 12 residues. Between the trimmed V and J ends, which lost 6 bases and 0 bases, there was a span of 9 bases. The CDR3 DNA is TGCAGCGTGCAGGGCAGCTCCTACGAGCAGTACTTC. The encoded protein is CSVQGSSYEQYF.

V and J are TRBV19 and TRBJ1-4; D remains ambiguous. CDR3 length: 15 amino acids. V was shortened by 1 base and J by 3 bases, with 9 bases between the two germline ends. Per germline, CDR1 LNHDA and CDR2 SQIVND (reference sequence). The CDR3 region has the DNA TGTGCCAGTAGTATAGGCGGGAGCTCTAATGAAAAACTGTTTTTT. Translating gives CASSIGGSSNEKLFF.

This clone was seen a single time. The V gene is TRBV7-9, the J gene TRBJ2-1, with D possibly TRBD2 on 6 matching bases. With 1 base removed from V and 10 bases from J, the gap between germline ends came to 8 bases. Per the germline V gene, CDR1 is SEHNR and CDR2 is FQNEAQ (reference sequence). There are 12 residues in the CDR3. The CDR3 bases are TGTGCCAGCAGCTTAGTCGGAGGGGAGCAGTTCTTC. This encodes CASSLVGGEQFF.

The chain has TRBV7-2 and TRBJ2-1, with 10 positions matching TRBD2. The V segment lost 6 bases and the J segment 5 bases; nucleotides outside the gene matches: 10. Germline V gene data show CDR1 as SGHTA and CDR2 as FQGNSA. The CDR3 extends over 16 amino acids. The CDR3 here is CASRPRAGGENNEQFF. The CDR3 nucleotides are TGTGCCAGCAGGCCCCGAGCGGGGGGGGAAAACAATGAGCAGTTCTTC.

This chain's CDR3 is CASSQGPTGELFF. In DNA, the CDR3 is TGTGCCAGCAGCCAGGGGCCCACCGGGGAGCTGTTTTTT. This chain connects TRBV9 to TRBJ2-2; D possibly corresponds to TRBD1 (6 bases). The germline V gene encodes CDR1 SGDLS and CDR2 YYNGEE. CDR3 length: 13 amino acids. V was pared by 4 bases and J by 4 bases, with 8 bases between. Together with reference TRBV9 and TRBJ2-2, the CDR3 gives the full variable domain: DSGVTQTPKHLITATGQRVTLRCSPRSGDLSVYWYQQSLDQGLQFLIQYYNGEERAKGNILERFSAQQFPDLHSELNLSSLELGDSALYFCASSQGPTGELFFGEGSRLTVL.

The J gene is TRBJ2-7, the V gene TRBV25-1, with 10 bases that match TRBD2. The CDR3 has 17 residues. Germline values: CDR1 MGHDK, CDR2 SYGVNS. The junction had 10 bases not matched to a gene; V was cut back by 1 base and J by 4 bases. The chain's CDR3 is CASSEWLTSGETYEQYV. In DNA form, the CDR3 reads TGTGCCAGCAGTGAATGGCTAACTAGCGGGGAAACTTACGAGCAGTACGTC.

This sequence joins TRBV10-3 and TRBJ1-2; 9 positions agree with TRBD1. CDR3 size: 13 residues. Germline V lookup: CDR1 ENHRY, CDR2 SYGVKD. The V gene end was trimmed by 10 bases and the J gene end by 2 bases; junction bases not matched to a gene: 5. The DNA of the CDR3 is TGTGCCACCGGGACAGGGAAAAACTATGGCTACACCTTC. It yields the protein CATGTGKNYGYTF.

The rearrangement joins TRBV7-8 to TRBJ1-4; TRBD1 aligns across 7 bases. Per the germline V gene, CDR1 is SGHVS and CDR2 is FQNEAQ. Trimming removed 9 bases from V and 4 bases from J; junction bases left unmatched: 11. CDR3 length: 15 amino acids. This CDR3 reads CASRDSYLGNEKLFF. The CDR3 DNA sequence: TGTGCCAGTAGGGACAGTTACCTGGGTAATGAAAAACTGTTTTTT.

The J gene is TRBJ2-5, the V gene TRBV27, with TRBD2 identical over 8 bases. V gave up 7 bases and J gave up 5 bases; unmatched junction bases: 6. The CDR3 has 13 residues. Germline V gene data show CDR1 as MNHEY and CDR2 as SMNVEV (reference sequence). The CDR3 sequence is CASIPRGGETQYF. For the CDR3, the DNA is TGTGCCAGCATCCCCCGGGGGGGGGAGACCCAGTACTTC.

The chain employs TRBV7-9 and TRBJ2-7; TRBD1 matches 9 bases. After removal of 5 bases from V and 3 bases from J, the junction contained 2 bases not matched to a gene. Germline V gene lookup returns CDR1 SEHNR and CDR2 FQNEAQ (reference sequence). The CDR3 has 13 amino acids. This CDR3 is CASSPGQGYEQYV. In DNA form, the CDR3 reads TGTGCCAGCAGCCCGGGACAGGGCTACGAGCAGTACGTC.

The chain uses TRBV6-4 and TRBJ1-1; D call uncertain. The CDR3 sequence is 15 residues long. Trimming took off 3 bases at V and 1 base at J, with 12 bases between the two ends. Germline lookup yields CDR1 MRHNA and CDR2 SNTAGT. The chain's CDR3 is CASSEDRGANTEAFF. CDR3 bases: TGTGCCAGCAGTGAGGACCGGGGAGCGAACACTGAAGCTTTCTTT.

V is TRBV19 and J is TRBJ1-1, with a possible D match to TRBD1 (6 bases). The germline V gene encodes CDR1 LNHDA and CDR2 SQIVND (reference sequence). The V end lost 3 bases, the J end lost 4 bases, and 12 bases lay between the germline ends. The CDR3 sequence is 14 residues long. CDR3 nucleotides: TGTGCCAGTAGTATTGGGGCGGGGGCCACTGAAGCTTTCTTT. It encodes CASSIGAGATEAFF.

The chain carries TRBV19 and TRBJ2-1, with TRBD1 identical over 10 bases. Trimming at V came to 5 bases and at J to 7 bases, leaving 5 bases not matched to a gene. The CDR3 is 14 residues long. The germline CDR1 and CDR2 sequences are LNHDA and SQIVND (reference sequence). CDR3 sequence: CASSGTGVRNEQFF. The DNA for the CDR3 is TGTGCCAGTAGTGGGACAGGGGTGAGGAATGAGCAGTTCTTC.

The chain recombines TRBV5-1 with TRBJ1-2, with D perhaps matching TRBD1 (5 bases). The CDR3 sequence is 13 residues long. Germline values: CDR1 SGHRS, CDR2 YFSETQ. V lost 0 bases, J lost 2 bases, and 5 bases lay in between. CDR3 in amino acids: CASSLEGNYGYTF. CDR3 DNA: TGCGCCAGCAGCTTGGAGGGGAACTATGGCTACACCTTC.

This clone was observed a handful of times. V and J are TRBV29-1 and TRBJ1-3; D remains ambiguous. This CDR3 has 11 residues. Germline CDR1 and CDR2: SQVTM and ANQGSEA. The ends were cut back, 7 bases at V and 4 bases at J, with 8 bases in the middle. The CDR3 DNA reads as TGCAGCGGCCAACAAGGAAACACCATATATTTT. Its translation: CSGQQGNTIYF.

This rearrangement joins TRBV6-1 to TRBJ1-3; D uncertain. V was pared by 2 bases and J by 0 bases, with 8 bases between. The germline V gene encodes CDR1 MNHNS and CDR2 SASEGT. This CDR3 spans 15 amino acids. CDR3 DNA: TGTGCCAGCAGTGAACTAGGCAGCTCTGGAAACACCATATATTTT. Protein: CASSELGSSGNTIYF.

The rearrangement joins TRBV7-7 to TRBJ2-2; D is possibly TRBD1 (6 bases). V was shortened by 0 bases and J by 7 bases, with 12 bases between the two germline ends. The CDR3 consists of 15 residues. Germline V lookup: CDR1 SSHAT, CDR2 FNYEAQ (reference sequence). The CDR3 protein is CASSLAAQGIGELFF. CDR3 bases: TGTGCCAGCAGCTTAGCGGCCCAGGGGATCGGGGAGCTGTTTTTT.

This clone was counted only a few times. This chain uses TRBV27 with TRBJ2-7, with D maybe TRBD1 (5 bases). CDR3 length equals 11 residues. Germline CDR1 and CDR2: MNHEY and SMNVEV (reference sequence). Trimming removed 5 bases at V and 5 bases at J, with 7 bases between. This chain's CDR3 is CASSRTNEQYV. The CDR3 region has the DNA TGTGCCAGCAGTCGGACAAACGAGCAGTACGTC.

The J gene is TRBJ2-3, the V gene TRBV27; a weak D match, TRBD2 (6 bases). Trimming stripped 3 bases from V and 5 bases from J, with 12 bases between. Germline CDR1 is MNHEY and CDR2 is SMNVEV (reference sequence). The CDR3 extends over 14 amino acids. CDR3 region: CASSFLVGGDTQYF. The CDR3, as DNA: TGTGCCAGCAGTTTTTTAGTCGGGGGAGATACGCAGTATTTT.

The chain has TRBV5-4 and TRBJ2-6, with TRBD1 as a possible D gene (6 bases). CDR1 SGHNT and CDR2 YYREEE come from the germline V gene (reference sequence). The CDR3 totals 19 residues. V lost 2 bases and J lost 0, with 18 bases in between. The CDR3 DNA is TGTGCCAGCAGCTTCCCGACAGGAACCCTTAGCTCTGGGGCCAACGTCCTGACTTTC. Protein sequence: CASSFPTGTLSSGANVLTF.